Following are 12 T cell receptor beta chains from one sample sequenced in a study of shared T cell receptors in the human thymus (dated by TCRdb to the early 2020s). The library was produced with the immunoSEQ multiplex PCR assay. The immuneACCESS repertoire file appears here via TCRdb, limited to in-frame rearrangements. These files lack a portion of the clones; in checked studies, under half of the deficit traces to unresolved V genes, and the cause of the others is not known. Within this sample are some 640,000 clones, with about 87% of them counted one time only. The ten largest make up 0.009% to 0.0095% of the sample. In addition, the sample was reused for a study of human thymus T cells.

Material: thymocytes. Every receptor here comes from a boy under two years old with a congenital heart defect. Donor details come from another sample of the same person, matched by shared clones.

The V call is TRBV11-2, the J call TRBJ2-7; D perhaps matches TRBD1 (5 bases). The CDR3 sequence is 16 residues long. V was trimmed by 3 bases and J by 0 bases, leaving 15 bases between them. Per the germline V gene, CDR1 is SGHAT and CDR2 is FQNNGV. CDR3 in amino acids: CASSFPRQSSSYEQYF. The CDR3 bases are TGTGCCAGCAGCTTCCCAAGACAGAGTAGCTCCTACGAGCAGTACTTC.

The genes are TRBV4-3 and TRBJ2-1; 8 bases map to TRBD2. The V segment lost 1 base and the J segment 9 bases; nucleotides outside the gene matches: 23. CDR1 and CDR2 (germline): LGHNA, YSLEER. This CDR3 has 20 amino acids. The CDR3 is CASSQVFVAGNLYLNSEQFF. The DNA for the CDR3 is TGCGCCAGCAGCCAAGTATTTGTAGCGGGGAACTTATACCTCAATAGTGAGCAGTTCTTC.

The V and J genes are TRBV28 and TRBJ2-7; 7 nucleotides align to TRBD1. Germline loops: CDR1 MDHEN, CDR2 SYDVKM. There are 17 residues in the CDR3. The J segment lost 5 bases and the V segment lost 2 bases, leaving 15 bases of the junction unmatched. This CDR3 reads CASSLEGGAIVSHEQYF. The CDR3, as DNA: TGTGCCAGCAGTTTAGAAGGGGGCGCGATAGTGAGTCACGAGCAGTACTTC.

The CDR3 DNA is TGCGCCAGCAGCCACAAAACAGGTGGTAGCTACGAGCAGTACTTC. Protein sequence: CASSHKTGGSYEQYF. V and J are TRBV4-1 and TRBJ2-7; D possibly corresponds to TRBD1 (5 bases). Germline V gene data show CDR1 as MGHRA and CDR2 as YSYEKL. This CDR3 has 15 amino acids. V gave up 3 bases and J gave up 3 bases, with 15 bases separating them.

This chain uses TRBV27 with TRBJ2-2; TRBD1 matches 7 bases. Per the germline V gene, CDR1 is MNHEY and CDR2 is SMNVEV (reference sequence). Trimming at V came to 1 base and at J to 2 bases, leaving 10 bases not matched to a gene. This CDR3 is built from 18 residues. The CDR3 coding sequence is TGTGCCAGCAGTTTATTATCTAGGGGACAGTTTAACACCGGGGAGCTGTTTTTT. It encodes CASSLLSRGQFNTGELFF.

The chain uses TRBV5-1 and TRBJ2-7; 10 nucleotides agree with TRBD2. In germline, CDR1 is SGHRS, CDR2 YFSETQ. V lost 4 bases to trimming and J lost 3 bases; unmatched junction nucleotides: 13. This CDR3 has 17 residues. The CDR3 protein is CASSQTDLAGVLYEQYF. CDR3 DNA sequence: TGCGCCAGCAGCCAAACCGATCTAGCGGGGGTCCTCTACGAGCAGTACTTC.

This CDR3 reads CSVADRVRANYGYTF. In DNA, the CDR3 is TGCAGCGTAGCGGACAGGGTACGAGCTAACTATGGCTACACCTTC. V is TRBV29-1 and J is TRBJ1-2; 8 bases map to TRBD1. Germline V CDR1 and CDR2: SQVTM, ANQGSEA. With V trimmed by 6 bases and J by 0 bases, 9 bases remained unmatched. The CDR3 runs to 15 residues.

V is TRBV11-2 and J is TRBJ2-7; D is ambiguous. Germline V gene data show CDR1 as SGHAT and CDR2 as FQNNGV. Between the trimmed V and J ends, which lost 4 bases and 4 bases, there was a span of 8 bases. The CDR3 consists of 12 residues. The CDR3, as DNA: TGTGCCAGCAGCTCCCGCGTATACGAGCAGTACTTC. It translates to CASSSRVYEQYF. Complete variable domain (other parts from reference TRBV11-2 and TRBJ2-7): EAGVAQSPRYKIIEKRQSVAFWCNPISGHATLYWYQQILGQGPKLLIQFQNNGVVDDSQLPKDRFSAERLKGVDSTLKIQPAKLEDSAVYLCASSSRVYEQYFGPGTRLTVT.

This chain joins TRBV15 and TRBJ2-7; tentatively, D is TRBD1 (6 bases). Trimming left V 0 bases short and J 2 bases short, with 14 bases between. The CDR3 is 16 residues long. CDR1 LNHNV and CDR2 YYDKDF come from the germline V gene (reference sequence). CDR3 sequence: CATSRDLPGQPYEQYF. Written as DNA, the CDR3 is TGTGCCACCAGCAGAGATCTTCCGGGACAACCCTACGAGCAGTACTTC.

V and J are TRBV28 and TRBJ2-5; the match to TRBD2 covers 11 bases. Looked up from germline, CDR1 is MDHEN and CDR2 is SYDVKM. V shed 5 bases and J 0 bases; nucleotides not matched to a gene: 5. The CDR3 runs to 16 residues. This CDR3 is CASSPGLAAYQETQYF. The CDR3 coding sequence is TGTGCCAGCAGTCCGGGACTAGCGGCATACCAAGAGACCCAGTACTTC.

This clone was seen a single time. The chain couples TRBV27 to TRBJ2-5; 8 bases are shared with TRBD1. The CDR3 runs to 15 residues. Per the germline V gene, CDR1 is MNHEY and CDR2 is SMNVEV (reference sequence). Losses at the gene ends were 3 bases for V and 7 bases for J; bases not matched to a gene: 10. The CDR3 region has the DNA TGTGCCAGCAGTTTGAACGGACAGGGTCTGGGGACCCAGTACTTC. This codes for CASSLNGQGLGTQYF.

V usage is TRBV18 and J usage is TRBJ2-5; the D gene is possibly TRBD1 (6 bases). V shed 5 bases and J shed 4 bases, with 14 bases lying between them. Germline CDR1 is KGHSH and CDR2 is LQKENI. This CDR3 has 14 residues. The CDR3 DNA sequence: TGTGCCAGCTCAGGGCAGGGGTTTGCAGAGACCCAGTACTTC. Protein product: CASSGQGFAETQYF.